This T cell receptor (beta chain) was obtained from a study of Ad26.COV2.S vaccination and SARS-CoV-2 variants. Overall study context: Donor was one of the participants in the Ad26.COV2.S arm of the COV1001 trial.

Noted treatment: around 19 received Ad26.COV2.S at low or high dose, single or two shots; several received placebo; per-sample allocation not given. The study sampled participants on day 63 after the first vaccine or placebo injection. Clones were read by immunoSEQ multiplex PCR, and TCRdb kept only the in-frame ones, dropping some. This table has fewer than 400,000 clones, over 75% appearing once. Germline lookup yields CDR1 ENHRY and CDR2 SYGVKD. The V gene end was trimmed by 2 bases and the J gene end by 1 base; junction bases not matched to a gene: 8. The CDR3 loop spans 16 amino acids. The chain uses TRBV10-3 and TRBJ2-7; 7 nucleotides agree with TRBD1. This material consisted of peripheral blood, taken in a trial of Ad26.COV2.S vaccine versus placebo. The receptor's source is a person between 18 and 59 years old who received the Ad26.COV2.S COVID-19 vaccine or a placebo. The CDR3 is CAISEGRDSVSYEQYF. The CDR3, as DNA: TGTGCCATCAGTGAGGGCAGGGACAGCGTATCCTACGAGCAGTACTTC.